This TCR beta chain was identified during a study of shared clonotypes between healthy human individuals. About the study: Aged between 18 and 49, the donors were two women and a few men. General study results and limits: Among donors, sharing of clonotypes was expected to be affected by sequencing depth.

Donation came from healthy HIV-negative adults that had no recent acute infections or vaccinations. As to this clone: Antigen unknown.

The assay was run at deep level. Here immunoSEQ multiplex PCR was the method, and the copy in TCRdb shows in-frame clones only, minus some. The sample lists about 490,000 clones; roughly 85% were seen once. The sample was PBMCs. The source of this sequence is a woman aged 40 to 55 in good health. Some clones in this sample may be carry-over from other donors' samples.

Here the CDR3 DNA reads TGTGCCAGCAGCTTGCCGGGACTAGCGGGAAGCGAGCAGTACTTC. Translation: CASSLPGLAGSEQYF. V gene TRBV5-4 combines with J gene TRBJ2-7; TRBD2 aligns across 13 bases. V dropped 1 base and J dropped 6; count of bases not matched to a gene: 4. CDR1 SGHNT and CDR2 YYREEE come from the germline V gene (reference sequence). This CDR3 comprises 15 residues.